This T cell receptor (beta chain) emerged from a study of cytomegalovirus exposure and HLA in healthy donors (dated by TCRdb to 2016 to 2017). A note on the overall study: According to an earlier analysis of several hundred of the donors, some 180 million T cells yielded 120 million or so unique TCR beta sequences and around 300 Gb of sequence data. Roughly 320 gigabases of sequencing data and tens of millions of unique TCR sequences made up an early release that covered under 750 HLA-typed donors. The genetic ancestry cluster associated with self-reported Caucasian donors included around 76% of the 398 genotyped donors. The study aimed to test whether signatures of past pathogen exposure could be identified by cataloging public T cell receptors. The T cell repertoires of 550 to 850 subjects were profiled by immunosequencing and related to cytomegalovirus serostatus. Besides the first cohort of 666 subjects, a separate validation cohort made up of around 120 different subjects was used. The study combined high-throughput TCR immunosequencing, statistical association of individual TCRs with disease status, and machine learning to predict cytomegalovirus infection status. To study patterns of TCR occurrence, a later analysis re-analyzed previously published TCR beta repertoires from around 670 donors and added high-resolution HLA genotyping. The later analysis used no new phenotypic data to find candidate immune exposures, relying instead on TCR beta sequences and their occurrence across donors. To decide whether each TCR beta V gene segment behaved as functional or pseudogenic, an earlier analysis of approximately 600 of the donors relied on high-throughput TCR beta sequencing. Donor age, sex, ethnicity and CMV serostatus were compiled alongside the repertoire data. A later genetic analysis took genome-wide SNP genotypes for 398 of the 666 donors and used that subset as a discovery cohort. All discovery cohort repertoires had been generated using a single sequencing platform. Class I and class II HLA loci were covered by the typing at four-digit resolution. Typing coverage differed by locus: A, B, C, DRB1 and DQB1 were typed in roughly 620-630 donors, DQA1 in 500 to 550, DPA1 in 600 to 610, and DPB1 in around 440. Roughly 5 DR-DQ haplotypes were handled as single units for association and clustering, since linkage in the cohort was strong. Across 300 to 400 genotyped donors of the cohort, an average of about 200,000 unique TCR beta nucleotide sequences per donor were sequenced, and roughly 20% of those sequences were non-productive. Broader findings and caveats from the paper: Because HLA typing was missing for some donors at each locus, association tests included only the typed subset. According to a later analysis, most CMV-associated TCR beta chains appeared to be HLA-restricted, and the HLA associations seemed to be driven largely by CMV exposure. According to a later analysis, TCR association rates differed among HLA loci, with DRB1 alleles showing the most associated TCRs and HLA-C alleles showing the fewest. Correlated functional status among segregating V segments might reflect linkage disequilibrium, but an unknown experimental factor could not be ruled out. A few of the identified cytomegalovirus-associated TCR beta chains were confirmed in vitro to be specific for cytomegalovirus antigens. In a later analysis, several top co-occurrence clusters were reported to appear linked to parvovirus B19, influenza, CMV and Epstein-Barr virus. V-gene and J-gene trimming of TCR beta chains was associated with a missense DCLRE1C variant in a later genetic analysis, and the association was replicated in an independent cohort. In the study, around 150 TCR beta chains were listed as associated with cytomegalovirus. Specific HLA alleles were associated with 15,000 to 20,000 TCR beta sequences at a false discovery rate of 0.05 in a later analysis. Strong co-occurrence of HLA alleles, especially DR and DQ, made assigning TCR associations to individual alleles difficult. In a later analysis, HLA-associated TCR beta chains were found to be more clonally expanded and to have lower generation probabilities than equally common non-associated chains. Only TCR beta chains were sequenced in this cohort, and the absence of alpha or paired-chain data limited detectable features. In both the original and validation cohorts, the classifier was reported to diagnose cytomegalovirus status with high specificity and sensitivity. Roughly uniform sequencing depth across donors was assumed in presence/absence analyses, although this assumption may not hold. An earlier analysis of approximately 540 of the donors showed that most TCR beta V segments appeared in productive rearrangements either about 90% or about 30% of the time, which broadly matched IMGT annotations. About 17 rarely observed V segments, including chromosome 9 orphons, were excluded from the earlier analysis of just under 600 of the donors because counts were too low. Compared with the approximately 670-donor mean, donors in an Asian-associated ancestry cluster had fewer N-insertions in productive TCRs, according to a later genetic analysis. Across donors, most TCR sequences were observed very rarely, whereas some public TCRs were present in many individuals. CMV serostatus was the only immune exposure information available for the cohort. A cluster of highly shared sequence variants was judged likely to represent a technical artifact of the sequencing pipeline. A further reported finding was that TCR beta sequences accurately predicted the HLA-A and HLA-B alleles for most subjects in the first cohort. It was suggested by the authors that the approach could potentially be generalized to other disease states and immunological phenotypes.

The library came from the immunoSEQ multiplex PCR assay. For the multiplex PCR, a mixture combining 60 forward primers for TCR Vbeta segments and 13 reverse primers for TCR Jbeta segments was used. The CDR3 region of rearranged TCR beta genes was amplified from genomic DNA with a multiplex PCR assay. The amplified TCR beta libraries were sequenced on the Illumina HiSeq System as 87-base-pair reads. In the paper's pipeline: In a later analysis, some 80 million unique TCR beta chains were counted across the 500 to 850 repertoires, and roughly 11 million of these chains were shared by at least two donors. Raw reads were error-corrected and collapsed into unique sequences by a nearest-neighbor algorithm in which closely related sequences were merged to remove PCR and sequencing errors. V, D and J gene segments were assigned by aligning CDR3 sequences to IMGT reference sequences. For a sequence to be retained, a match of at least six nucleotides was required to both a V gene segment and a J gene segment. Rearrangements were called productive when the CDR3 lacked stop codons and stayed in frame with V and J; all others were non-productive. Following IMGT convention, CDR3 was defined as the stretch from the second conserved V-encoded cysteine up to the conserved J-encoded phenylalanine. The earlier analysis of about 500 of the donors excluded sequences that lacked an unambiguous match to a single V gene segment. An earlier analysis of almost 600 of the donors classified V segments as functional when productive rearrangements were above 56.7% and as segregating when the standard deviation between donors was above 5%. To diagnose cytomegalovirus status from the catalog of TCR beta chain sequences, a statistical classification framework was built. A later analysis assigned V and J genes by comparing TCR nucleotide sequences with IMGT/GENE-DB human TR gene sequences. In a later analysis, CDR3 sequences and most-parsimonious VDJ recombination scenarios were assigned using the TCRdist pipeline. In a later analysis, each TCR beta chain was defined by its CDR3 amino acid sequence together with its V-gene family, and reads without a unique V-gene family were excluded. A later analysis removed 592 highly shared, low-generation-probability nucleotide sequences to deal with suspected cross-contamination and a sequencing artifact. A later analysis calculated a clonal expansion index for each public chain from normalized within-repertoire ranks of inferred template counts. In a later analysis, generation probabilities were computed using a VDJ recombination model fitted to out-of-frame rearrangements, and the results were checked against IGoR. In a later analysis, hypergeometric tests were used to score TCR-TCR, TCR-HLA and TCR-CMV co-occurrence, with a repertoire-size bias correction applied to TCR pairs. To estimate false discovery rates, a later analysis permuted the HLA or CMV assignments 20 times. In a later analysis, co-occurring TCRs were grouped using DBSCAN, with TCRdist sequence similarity added in when clustering inside HLA-allele-positive subsets. Repertoires with fewer than 30,000 or more than 120,000 public chains were left out of co-occurrence clustering, as were four to six repertoires with anomalous nucleotide sharing. The table was pulled from immuneACCESS by TCRdb, which kept in-frame rearrangements only. Such tables lose some clones; where checked, under half of the loss comes from unresolved V genes, and the rest has no known cause. V, J and clone size reflect that table, while D and trimming were determined from the DNA. For this sample the table gives roughly 130,000 clones, of which 8.5% were detected only once. 4.5% to 5.5% of the sample belongs to the ten largest clones.

The cohort comprised some 680 healthy bone marrow donors. All cohort members were sampled while nominally healthy, although unrecorded immune exposures were likely present. The donor was CMV seronegative and belonged to the group of 352 seronegative cohort members. Every donor gave a peripheral blood sample, and the peripheral blood mononuclear cells from that sample were used for TCR beta sequencing. The Qiagen DNeasy Blood Extraction Kit was used to extract genomic DNA from the blood cell samples. Concerning this clone itself: Its target antigen remains unknown. There are no base qualities to consult, and no much larger clone falls within one base.

Sequencing was performed on PBMCs. This receptor was taken from a man aged 40-55 years in good health and CMV-seronegative.

The CDR3 corresponds to CASSQGGTGATGELFF. The sequenced DNA: TGTGCCAGCAGCCAAGGTGGGACAGGGGCCACCGGGGAGCTGTTTTTT. This sequence uses TRBV4-2 and TRBJ2-2, and 10 junctional nucleotides match TRBD1. Trimmed from V: 1 base; trimmed from J: 4 bases; junction bases lacking a gene match: 3. The CDR3 holds 16 amino acids from the cysteine to the phenylalanine. The retained sequence is limited to the CDR3, 48 bases, with the frame set at the first base. As encoded in the germline V gene, CDR1 is LGHNA while CDR2 is YNFKEQ.